This TCR beta chain was recorded in a study of T-cell reconstitution after alpha-beta-depleted transplantation in children. V shed 6 bases and J shed 2 bases, with 16 bases lying between them. CDR3 size: 15 residues. Unique molecular identifiers were incorporated during preparation of the TCRbeta library. MiXCR was run by TCRdb on the PCR reads, yielding one entry per CDR3 protein. This sample yields about 980,000 distinct CDR3 sequences, of which about 29% are seen a single time; 25% to 35% belongs to the top ten. Study-wide results and caveats: At around two months after transplant, the alpha-beta T cells were reportedly derived from several hundred expanded clones that came from non-depleted graft cells. From newly produced T cells came most of the T-cell counts and diversity one year after transplant. It was surviving recipient T cells and thymic progenitors that gave some patients high TCRbeta diversity at day 60.

On this clonotype: Its antigen is not identified.

The receptor's source is a boy under two years old who had a stem cell transplant for SCID, so the T cells may come from the graft donor. The sample was PBMCs, mostly from graft donor cells, taken 360 days after TCRalphabeta/CD19-depleted stem cell transplant. The V gene is TRBV12-3 or TRBV12-4, the J gene TRBJ2-5; D gene ambiguous. This CDR3 is CASSSSSTAQETQYF. Here the CDR3 DNA reads TGTGCCAGCAGCTCCTCGAGCACAGCGCAAGAGACCCAGTACTTC.